What follows is one T cell receptor (beta chain) and its context. Looked up from germline, CDR1 is MNHEY and CDR2 is SVGAGI. CDR3 length: 13 residues. Trimming removed 7 bases from V and 2 bases from J, with 11 bases in between. Only in-frame clones appear in the TCRdb table, and some are missing; sequencing was by immunoSEQ multiplex PCR. Among approximately 260,000 clones listed, about 88% were seen once. This specimen belongs to a study of blood T cell repertoires in COVID-19. Study in general: Some COVID-19 samples were acute and others convalescent; all came from the United States, Italy and Spain.

The specimen was peripheral blood. V gene TRBV6-5 combines with J gene TRBJ1-1; perhaps TRBD1 as D (5 bases). This receptor was taken from a woman aged 40-49 years who had recovered from COVID-19. The CDR3: CASTTTVNTEAFF. CDR3 nucleotide sequence: TGTGCCAGCACCACGACAGTAAACACTGAAGCTTTCTTT.